This passage covers 4 T cell receptor beta chains from one sample sequenced in a study of CD8 T cells in Susac syndrome. cDNA came from around 0.5 to 1 ug RNA primed by random hexamers. From the immunoSEQ multiplex PCR reads, TCRdb called clonotypes with MiXCR, one entry per CDR3 protein. Of about 250,000 distinct CDR3 sequences listed, roughly 93% are singletons. Sequencing was carried out using CD4+ T cells from PBMCs. These receptors all stem from a human donor with multiple sclerosis.

This chain uses TRBV4-1 with TRBJ1-2; D perhaps matches TRBD1 (5 bases). CDR3 size: 16 residues. Germline CDR1 is MGHRA and CDR2 is YSYEKL. Between the trimmed V and J ends, which lost 5 bases and 3 bases, there was a span of 19 bases. CDR3 in DNA: TGCGCCAGCAGCGGGGGGAGGGGCGTCCGTGACTATGGCTACACCTTC. Protein sequence: CASSGGRGVRDYGYTF.

V and J are TRBV9 and TRBJ2-2; D call uncertain. Germline loops: CDR1 SGDLS, CDR2 YYNGEE. There are 15 residues in the CDR3. The ends were cut back, 0 bases at V and 2 bases at J, with 8 bases in the middle. The CDR3 nucleotides read TGTGCCAGCAGCGTAGCCGCAACCAACACCGGGGAGCTGTTTTTT. It specifies CASSVAATNTGELFF.

This clonotype was counted a single time. The chain carries TRBV6-1 and TRBJ2-2; D remains unclear. Per the germline V gene, CDR1 is MNHNS and CDR2 is SASEGT. The CDR3 has 14 residues. With 2 bases removed from V and 5 bases from J, the gap between germline ends came to 9 bases. The CDR3 region is CASSEHPVTGELFF. CDR3 sequence (DNA): TGTGCCAGCAGTGAACACCCCGTGACCGGGGAGCTGTTTTTT.

The V call is TRBV9, the J call TRBJ1-1; the match to TRBD1 covers 8 bases. This CDR3 is built from 15 residues. The germline CDR1 and CDR2 sequences are SGDLS and YYNGEE. V trimming: 4 bases; J trimming: 0 bases; junction bases outside the gene matches: 5. CDR3 DNA: TGTGCCAGCAGCTCGGGACAGGACGTGAACACTGAAGCTTTCTTT. Translated, it gives CASSSGQDVNTEAFF.